One sample yielded the 30 T cell receptor beta chains listed below, sequenced in a study of CD8+CD57+ T cells in acquired aplastic anemia. Genomic DNA, the template, was used for profiling of the TCR beta VDJ and CDR3. Each CDR3 protein is one row after TCRdb ran MiXCR on the reads. The sample carries 450,000 to 600,000 distinct CDR3 sequences, under 40% recorded once. Selection for sequencing was limited to patients who had shown CD8+CD57+ cell expansion by flow cytometry. The sequencing sample was made of sorted CD4+, CD8+, or CD8+CD57+ T cells (not recorded which) from PBMCs. The receptor source for this set is a human donor with aplastic anemia.

Concerning this clonotype itself: This may be a read error, as it is one base from a much larger clone. The V and J genes are TRBV4-1 and TRBJ2-7, with D tentatively TRBD2 (6 bases). In germline, CDR1 is MGHRA, CDR2 YSYEKL. The V end was cut by 1 base, the J end by 2 bases, with 15 bases between. The CDR3 sequence is 16 residues long. The CDR3 sequence is CASSQGRAAQTYEQYF. The CDR3 bases are TGCGCCAGCAGCCAAGGGAGGGCGGCACAGACCTACGAGCAGTACTTC.

In this sample, this clonotype turned up a few times. J is TRBJ2-3 and V is TRBV20-1, with 7 bases lining up with TRBD1. With 3 bases clipped from V and 0 bases from J, the junction kept 3 bases outside the gene matches. CDR3 length: 14 residues. Germline V gene sequence: CDR1 DFQATT, CDR2 SNEGSKA (reference sequence). CDR3 region: CSARGTVSTDTQYF. The DNA for the CDR3 is TGCAGTGCTAGGGGGACAGTGAGCACAGATACGCAGTATTTT.

The CDR3 sequence is CASSADRGQLNYGYTF. CDR3 in DNA: TGTGCCAGCAGCGCGGACAGGGGTCAGCTTAACTATGGCTACACCTTC. This sequence joins TRBV9 and TRBJ1-2, with 9 bases identical to TRBD1. Germline V lookup: CDR1 SGDLS, CDR2 YYNGEE. The length of the CDR3 is 16 residues. V gave up 3 bases and J gave up 1 base; unmatched junction bases: 7.

The CDR3 DNA follows: TGCAGCGTTGTCCGGAGCGAAGAGACCCAGTACTTC. Translated: CSVVRSEETQYF. This chain uses TRBV29-1 with TRBJ2-5; no definite D call. The V end was cut by 4 bases, the J end by 3 bases, with 9 bases between. In germline, CDR1 is SQVTM, CDR2 ANQGSEA. The CDR3 runs 12 residues.

The chain is built from TRBV15 and TRBJ1-6; no definite D call. Germline V gene lookup returns CDR1 LNHNV and CDR2 YYDKDF (reference sequence). Trimming took off 3 bases at V and 12 bases at J, with 12 bases between the two ends. The CDR3 spans 13 residues. In DNA, the CDR3 is TGTGCCACCAGCAGGGCCGGCTCCCGACCCCTCCACTTT. Translating gives CATSRAGSRPLHF.

The rearrangement joins TRBV6-5 to TRBJ1-3; no firm D call. The V gene lost 4 bases and the J gene lost 0 bases, with 13 bases spanning the gap. Germline lookup yields CDR1 MNHEY and CDR2 SVGAGI. The CDR3 spans 16 residues. The CDR3 DNA is TGTGCCAGCAGTTCCCTCGACGGGTTCTCTGGAAACACCATATATTTT. This codes for CASSSLDGFSGNTIYF.

The CDR3 coding sequence is TGTGCCAGCACGCAGGGAGACGCTAATCAGCCCCAGCATTTT. This sequence encodes CASTQGDANQPQHF. The chain uses TRBV2 and TRBJ1-5; D perhaps matches TRBD1 (5 bases). Trimming shortened V by 7 bases and J by 4 bases, and 14 bases separated the two germline ends. The CDR3 has 14 residues. Germline CDR1 and CDR2: SNHLY and FYNNEI.

The chain has TRBV30 and TRBJ1-2, with D perhaps TRBD1 (5 bases). Per the germline V gene, CDR1 is GTSNPN and CDR2 is SVGIG (reference sequence). V gave up 8 bases and J gave up 4 bases, with 17 bases separating them. This CDR3 region has 13 residues. CDR3 DNA sequence: TGTGCCGGGCTGACCAACGGGGCCTATGGCTACACCTTC. This translates into CAGLTNGAYGYTF.

This clonotype was found many times. This chain links TRBV2 with TRBJ1-5; D is uncertain. Germline CDR1 reads SNHLY; CDR2 reads FYNNEI. The CDR3 consists of 12 residues. Trimming shortened V by 3 bases and J by 5 bases, and 5 bases separated the two germline ends. Here the CDR3 DNA reads TGTGCCAGCAGTGACCTCTATCAGCCCCAGCATTTT. As protein: CASSDLYQPQHF.

Comments on this clonotype: A much larger clone lies one base from this, so it may be a read error. The chain links TRBV29-1 to TRBJ2-7; D assignment may be TRBD1 or TRBD2 (5 bases each). Trimming stripped 4 bases from V and 0 bases from J, with 13 bases between. The CDR3 has 14 amino acids. Germline V gives CDR1 SQVTM, CDR2 ANQGSEA. The CDR3 protein is CSVGPGRSSYEQYF. The CDR3 region has the DNA TGCAGCGTTGGTCCAGGGAGAAGCTCCTACGAGCAGTACTTC.

The chain carries TRBV7-8 and TRBJ2-7; D remains unclear. Germline CDR1 SGHVS, CDR2 FQNEAQ. The V end lost 5 bases, the J end lost 13 bases, and 15 bases lay between the germline ends. This CDR3 spans 11 amino acids. The CDR3 bases are TGTGCCAGCAGCCAAGACACTGATAGATACTTC. It translates to CASSQDTDRYF.

Points on this clonotype: A much larger clone lies one base from this, so it may be a read error. The gene calls are TRBV2 and TRBJ1-6; 9 nucleotides line up with TRBD1. Per germline, CDR1 SNHLY and CDR2 FYNNEI. The CDR3 covers 13 residues. The CDR3 DNA is TGTGCCAGCAGTGAGACGACAGGGGGACCCCCCCACTTT. It encodes CASSETTGGPPHF.

This clonotype was observed a few times. The V gene is TRBV19, the J gene TRBJ1-1; 7 nucleotides match TRBD1. The CDR3 is 13 amino acids. Losses at the gene ends were 8 bases for V and 1 base for J; bases not matched to a gene: 4. Germline CDR1 reads LNHDA; CDR2 reads SQIVND (reference sequence). CDR3 coding DNA: TGTGCCAGTCTCGACAGGGCGAACACTGAAGCTTTCTTT. Its protein is CASLDRANTEAFF.

In regard to this clonotype: Because it lacks the conserved phenylalanine or tryptophan at the end, this CDR3 is likely a read error. The V and J genes are TRBV6-1 and TRBJ2-7; D call uncertain. Germline CDR1 MNHNS, CDR2 SASEGT. This CDR3 comprises 12 residues. V was shortened by 4 bases and J by 6 bases, with 10 bases between the two germline ends. The CDR3 sequence: CASSADIGEQYL. The CDR3 DNA is TGTGCCAGCAGTGCAGACATCGGCGAGCAGTACCTC.

This clonotype came up once. This CDR3 is missing its conserved last phenylalanine or tryptophan, likely due to a read error. The gene calls are TRBV25-1 and TRBJ1-6; TRBD1 matches at 10 bases. This CDR3 is 15 amino acids long. V lost 6 bases and J lost 9; bases outside the gene matches: 8. Looked up from germline, CDR1 is MGHDK and CDR2 is SYGVNS. The CDR3 sequence is CASSQDRGEGSPLHL. CDR3 bases: TGTGCCAGCAGCCAGGACAGGGGGGAGGGTTCACCCCTCCACCTT.

The rearrangement links TRBV4-2 to TRBJ1-4; D not certain. Germline V lookup: CDR1 LGHNA, CDR2 YNFKEQ. Trimming removed 0 bases from V and 1 base from J, with 6 bases in between. This CDR3 has 15 amino acids. Here the CDR3 reads CASSQEIETNEKLFF. The CDR3 DNA is TGTGCCAGCAGCCAAGAGATAGAAACTAATGAAAAACTGTTTTTT.

This clonotype was picked up many times. The rearrangement links TRBV29-1 to TRBJ2-5; maybe TRBD2 (7 bases). Germline assignment: CDR1 SQVTM and CDR2 ANQGSEA. The CDR3 covers 14 residues. Trimming cost V 6 bases and J 5 bases, with 19 bases left between them. The CDR3 bases are TGCAGCGTGAAGCGGGACACCTGGGGGGAGACCCAGTACTTC. This sequence encodes CSVKRDTWGETQYF.

Written as DNA, the CDR3 is TGCAGTGCTAGAGATCTCGGGCAGCCCCAGCATTTT. This codes for CSARDLGQPQHF. The chain has TRBV20-1 and TRBJ1-5; no clear D gene. Deletions cut 0 bases from V and 7 bases from J, with 7 bases between. The CDR3 has 12 residues. The germline CDR1 and CDR2 sequences are DFQATT and SNEGSKA (reference sequence).

This rearrangement joins TRBV10-1 to TRBJ1-2, with TRBD1 matching over 7 bases. The CDR3 has 14 residues. With 10 bases clipped from V and 3 bases from J, the junction kept 11 bases outside the gene matches. Germline CDR1 is WNHNN and CDR2 is SYGVQD (reference sequence). The CDR3 nucleotides are TGCGCCAACCAACAGGGGCGACCGGACTATGGCTACACCTTC. Encoded protein: CANQQGRPDYGYTF.

In its sample, this clonotype was seen a few times. No DNA is shown, since the ends of the CDR3 on it are uncertain; the CDR3 is the one TCRdb lists. This CDR3 is CASKYVGRDGYTF. The genes are TRBV6-2 or TRBV6-3 and TRBJ1-2; no check of the table's D call, TRBD1, against the DNA was made. Counting both end residues, the CDR3 totals 13 amino acids. From germline, CDR1 is MNHEY and CDR2 SVGEGT.

The chain couples TRBV9 to TRBJ2-1; possibly TRBD2 for D (7 bases). The germline V and J ends were trimmed by 2 bases and 7 bases, with 16 bases remaining between them. From germline, CDR1 is SGDLS and CDR2 YYNGEE. This CDR3 spans 15 amino acids. The CDR3 spells CASSVRGGARNEQFF. In DNA form, the CDR3 reads TGTGCCAGCAGCGTTAGGGGGGGGGCTAGGAATGAGCAGTTCTTC.

This clonotype was counted only a few times. The chain links TRBV6-1 to TRBJ1-3; D is undetermined. This CDR3 region has 14 residues. Germline assignment: CDR1 MNHNS and CDR2 SASEGT. V lost 3 bases, J lost 0 bases, and 6 bases lay in between. CDR3 in amino acids: CASSDVGSGNTIYF. The CDR3 nucleotides are TGTGCCAGCAGTGATGTGGGCTCTGGAAACACCATATATTTT.

DNA for the CDR3: TGTGCCAGCAGTTTATCGTTGACAGGGGGCTCTGGGGCCAACGTCCTGACTTTC. Protein: CASSLSLTGGSGANVLTF. The rearrangement joins TRBV27 to TRBJ2-6, with TRBD1 matching over 9 bases. V was pared by 0 bases and J by 0 bases, with 3 bases of the junction left unmatched. The CDR3 has 18 residues. In germline, CDR1 is MNHEY, CDR2 SMNVEV (reference sequence). Full variable domain (outside the CDR3, taken from reference TRBV27 and TRBJ2-6): EAQVTQNPRYLITVTGKKLTVTCSQNMNHEYMSWYRQDPGLGLRQIYYSMNVEVTDKGDVPEGYKVSRKEKRNFPLILESPSPNQTSLYFCASSLSLTGGSGANVLTFGAGSRLTVL.

A few counts support this clonotype. The rearrangement links TRBV11-1 to TRBJ2-1; D possibly matches TRBD1 or TRBD2 (6 bases each). The germline V and J ends were trimmed by 3 bases and 6 bases, with 21 bases remaining between them. Germline V CDR1 and CDR2: SGHAT, FQDESV (reference sequence). The CDR3 has 17 residues. In DNA, the CDR3 is TGTGCCAGCAGCTTGGGGGGTGGAGACAGGAGGACCAATGAGCAGTTCTTC. This codes for CASSLGGGDRRTNEQFF.

The J gene is TRBJ1-4, the V gene TRBV28; TRBD1 might be the D (5 bases). The germline V gene encodes CDR1 MDHEN and CDR2 SYDVKM. The length of the CDR3 is 16 residues. V lost 3 bases, J lost 0 bases, and 11 bases lay in between. DNA of the CDR3: TGTGCCAGCAGTTTGGGGCCTGACCCAACTAATGAAAAACTGTTTTTT. As protein: CASSLGPDPTNEKLFF.

In this sample, this clonotype turned up a few times. The chain has TRBV6-1 and TRBJ1-6; a possible D gene is TRBD1 (5 bases). V was pared by 8 bases and J by 5 bases, with 13 bases between. CDR3 length: 14 residues. Looked up from germline, CDR1 is MNHNS and CDR2 is SASEGT. The CDR3: CASQGRTDNSPLHF. The CDR3, as DNA: TGTGCCAGCCAGGGACGGACCGATAATTCACCCCTCCACTTT.

In regard to this clonotype: At one end the junction does not follow the germline gene, possibly because of a read error. This chain uses TRBV20-1 with TRBJ1-4; D unresolved. The CDR3 totals 14 residues. Germline values: CDR1 DFQATT, CDR2 SNEGSKA (reference sequence). CDR3 nucleotide sequence: TGCAGTGCCAGAGTCGGGCTGACTAATGAAAAACTGTTTTTT. Its protein product is CSARVGLTNEKLFF.

Notes on this clonotype: Sequence at one end of the junction differs from germline and may be a read error. The chain carries TRBV15 and TRBJ1-5; possibly TRBD1 for D (5 bases). This CDR3 region has 13 residues. The germline gives CDR1 LNHNV, CDR2 YYDKDF (reference sequence). CDR3 coding DNA: TGTGCCACCAGTCTGGGACGGAATCGGCCCCAGCATTTT. It encodes CATSLGRNRPQHF.

This clonotype was seen a few times. A much larger clone lies one base from this, so it may be a read error. V and J are TRBV2 and TRBJ1-1, with D uncertain. This CDR3 spans 15 amino acids. Germline V gives CDR1 SNHLY, CDR2 FYNNEI. CDR3 region: CAGSENWGMNTEAFF. The CDR3 nucleotides are TGTGCCGGCAGTGAGAATTGGGGAATGAACACTGAAGCTTTCTTT.

This clonotype was seen repeatedly, ten times or more. The chain carries TRBV19 and TRBJ1-6; no clear D gene. Trimming removed 1 base from V and 11 bases from J, with 6 bases in between. The CDR3 has 12 residues. The germline CDR1 and CDR2 sequences are LNHDA and SQIVND (reference sequence). The CDR3 DNA reads as TGTGCCAGTAGTATAGGTTCAACACCCCTCCACTTT. This sequence encodes CASSIGSTPLHF.